The 13 T cell receptor beta chains given below trace back to one sample, sequenced in a study of T-cell memory formation after mild COVID-19. One entry per CDR3 protein results from TCRdb running MiXCR on the 5' RACE reads. The table records under 450,000 distinct CDR3 sequences, about 15% of them present only once. Input material: PBMCs or a T cell subset sorted from them (not recorded which). The receptor source for this set is a man aged 18 to 30 who had mild COVID-19 (a few samples of this study predate the infection). Cell type and time point are not known.

This clonotype was seen ten or more times. J is TRBJ1-2 and V is TRBV6-5; perhaps TRBD1 as D (5 bases). Trimming left V 2 bases short and J 7 bases short, with 17 bases between. The CDR3 is 15 residues long. Germline CDR1 is MNHEY and CDR2 is SVGAGI. CDR3 nucleotides: TGTGCCAGCAGTTACCGTTACGGGGCTGGAGCTGGCTACACCTTC. Translating gives CASSYRYGAGAGYTF.

This clonotype was picked up a small number of times. J is TRBJ1-1 and V is TRBV5-1; D is undetermined. Germline CDR1 is SGHRS and CDR2 is YFSETQ. V was clipped by 2 bases and J by 5 bases, with 10 bases between them. There are 13 residues in the CDR3. This chain's CDR3 is CASSLVGYTEAFF. CDR3 in DNA: TGCGCCAGCAGCTTAGTGGGTTATACTGAAGCTTTCTTT.

This clonotype was recorded many times. This chain uses TRBV5-8 with TRBJ1-5; D gene ambiguous. CDR1 and CDR2 from the germline V gene are SGHTS and YDEGEE. V was cut by 1 base and J by 1 base, with 6 bases left in between. The CDR3 loop spans 14 amino acids. CDR3 in DNA: TGTGCCAGCAGCTTGTACACCAGCAATCAGCCCCAGCATTTT. This codes for CASSLYTSNQPQHF.

Note on this clonotype: A junction boundary mismatches the germline segment, possibly from a read error. This rearrangement joins TRBV7-7 to TRBJ2-3, with 10 bases lining up with TRBD2. Germline CDR1 is SSHAT and CDR2 is FNYEAQ (reference sequence). The CDR3 totals 15 residues. This CDR3 reads CASSVSGGRTDTQYF. DNA for the CDR3: TGTGCTAGCAGCGTTAGCGGGGGGCGCACAGATACGCAGTATTTT.

In this sample, this clonotype turned up once. The J gene is TRBJ1-4, the V gene TRBV20-1; tentatively, D is TRBD1 (6 bases). Trimming took 2 bases from V and 7 from J, leaving 20 bases between them. CDR1 is DFQATT, CDR2 SNEGSKA, per germline (reference sequence). The CDR3 has 16 amino acids. CDR3 in DNA: TGCAGTGCTAGACCCCCGGCCCAGGGGCCCGGTGAAAAACTGTTTTTT. Protein: CSARPPAQGPGEKLFF.

This rearrangement joins TRBV5-1 to TRBJ1-1; D might be TRBD1 (5 bases). V was shortened by 6 bases and J by 3 bases, with 18 bases between the two germline ends. The CDR3 spans 15 residues. Germline V gene data show CDR1 as SGHRS and CDR2 as YFSETQ. CDR3 in amino acids: CASTATGGGYTEAFF. The CDR3 DNA reads TGCGCCAGCACCGCCACCGGGGGAGGGTACACTGAAGCTTTCTTT.

The V call is TRBV5-1, the J call TRBJ1-2; weak D call: TRBD1 (6 bases). The ends were cut back, 4 bases at V and 3 bases at J, with 13 bases in the middle. CDR3 length equals 14 residues. From germline, CDR1 is SGHRS and CDR2 YFSETQ. CDR3 in amino acids: CASSRADRYYGYTF. The CDR3 DNA follows: TGCGCCAGCAGCCGAGCGGACAGATACTATGGCTACACCTTC.

The chain has TRBV7-9 and TRBJ1-4; D possibly corresponds to TRBD1 (6 bases). This CDR3 contains 12 residues. The V and J ends lost 5 bases and 6 bases respectively, with 7 bases between them. Germline CDR1 SEHNR, CDR2 FQNEAQ (reference sequence). CDR3 loop: CASSGGHEKLFF. In DNA, the CDR3 is TGTGCCAGCAGCGGGGGGCATGAAAAACTGTTTTTT.

The CDR3 DNA is TGTGCCAGCAGTCCCAACGGAGGGCCCCAGCATTTT. Amino acids: CASSPNGGPQHF. This chain joins TRBV27 and TRBJ1-5, with D unclear. Germline V gives CDR1 MNHEY, CDR2 SMNVEV (reference sequence). The V gene lost 5 bases and the J gene lost 9 bases, with 11 bases spanning the gap. The CDR3 loop spans 12 amino acids.

The V call is TRBV19, the J call TRBJ1-6, with D perhaps TRBD1 (6 bases). This CDR3 comprises 16 residues. Germline-derived CDR1 and CDR2 are LNHDA and SQIVND (reference sequence). V lost 6 bases and J 0 bases, leaving 12 bases between the germline ends. CDR3 DNA: TGTGCCAGTAGCCTCAGGGGACCCTCCTATAATTCACCCCTCCACTTT. Amino acids: CASSLRGPSYNSPLHF.

The chain recombines TRBV13 with TRBJ1-2; D may be TRBD1 (6 bases). The germline V gene has CDR1 PRHDT and CDR2 FYEKMQ (reference sequence). V shed 1 base and J shed 4 bases, with 10 bases lying between them. The CDR3 spans 14 residues. In DNA form, the CDR3 reads TGTGCCAGCAGCTTAGATGGGGGGCGCTATGGCTACACCTTC. It specifies CASSLDGGRYGYTF.

A few counts support this clonotype. The V and J genes are TRBV18 and TRBJ1-1; 9 nucleotides match TRBD1. Looked up from germline, CDR1 is KGHSH and CDR2 is LQKENI. CDR3 size: 19 residues. V lost 6 bases and J lost 8; bases outside the gene matches: 25. The CDR3 DNA follows: TGTGCCAGCTCCCTCGACGTCCCCGGGACAGGGCTGGCGTGGGCCGAAGCTTTCTTT. Residues: CASSLDVPGTGLAWAEAFF.

This clonotype has just a few counts. This chain connects TRBV5-1 to TRBJ2-3; 9 positions match TRBD2. Germline CDR1 is SGHRS and CDR2 is YFSETQ. Trimming removed 0 bases from V and 2 bases from J; junction bases left unmatched: 7. This CDR3 contains 17 residues. CDR3 nucleotide sequence: TGCGCCAGCAGCTTGGTGTCTAGCGGGGAGGCCACAGATACGCAGTATTTT. The encoded protein is CASSLVSSGEATDTQYF.